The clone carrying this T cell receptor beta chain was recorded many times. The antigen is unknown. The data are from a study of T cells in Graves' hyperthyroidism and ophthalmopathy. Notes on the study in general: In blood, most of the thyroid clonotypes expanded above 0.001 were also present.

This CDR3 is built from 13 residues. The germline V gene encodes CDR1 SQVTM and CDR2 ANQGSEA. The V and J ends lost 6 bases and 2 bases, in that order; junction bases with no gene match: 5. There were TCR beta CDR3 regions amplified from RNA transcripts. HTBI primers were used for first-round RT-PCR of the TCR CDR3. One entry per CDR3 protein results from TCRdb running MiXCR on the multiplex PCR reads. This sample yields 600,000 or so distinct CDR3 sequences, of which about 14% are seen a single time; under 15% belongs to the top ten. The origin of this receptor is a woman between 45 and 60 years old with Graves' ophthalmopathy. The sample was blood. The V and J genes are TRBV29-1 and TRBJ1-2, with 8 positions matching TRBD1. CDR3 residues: CSVRTGQNYGYTF. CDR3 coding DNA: TGCAGCGTCCGGACAGGGCAGAACTATGGCTACACCTTC.